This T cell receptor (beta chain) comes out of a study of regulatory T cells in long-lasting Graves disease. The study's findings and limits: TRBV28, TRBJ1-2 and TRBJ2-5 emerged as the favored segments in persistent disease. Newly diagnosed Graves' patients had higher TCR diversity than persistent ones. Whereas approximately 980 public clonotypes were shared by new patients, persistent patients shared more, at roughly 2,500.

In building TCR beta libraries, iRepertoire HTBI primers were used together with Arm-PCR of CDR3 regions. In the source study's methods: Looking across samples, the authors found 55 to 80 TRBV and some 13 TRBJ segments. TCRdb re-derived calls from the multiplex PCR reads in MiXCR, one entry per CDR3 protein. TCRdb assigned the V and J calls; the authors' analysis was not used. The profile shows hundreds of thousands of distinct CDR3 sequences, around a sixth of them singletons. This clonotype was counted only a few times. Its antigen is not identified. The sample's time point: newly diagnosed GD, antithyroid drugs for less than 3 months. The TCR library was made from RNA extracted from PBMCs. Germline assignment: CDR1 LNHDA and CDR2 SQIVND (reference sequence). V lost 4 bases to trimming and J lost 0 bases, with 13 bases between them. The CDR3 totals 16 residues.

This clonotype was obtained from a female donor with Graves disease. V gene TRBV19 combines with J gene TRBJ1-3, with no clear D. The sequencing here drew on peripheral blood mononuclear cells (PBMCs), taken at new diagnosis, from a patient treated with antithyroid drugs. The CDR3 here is CASSTRTEYSGNTIYF. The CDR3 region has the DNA TGTGCCAGTAGTACCCGGACGGAATACTCTGGAAACACCATATATTTT.